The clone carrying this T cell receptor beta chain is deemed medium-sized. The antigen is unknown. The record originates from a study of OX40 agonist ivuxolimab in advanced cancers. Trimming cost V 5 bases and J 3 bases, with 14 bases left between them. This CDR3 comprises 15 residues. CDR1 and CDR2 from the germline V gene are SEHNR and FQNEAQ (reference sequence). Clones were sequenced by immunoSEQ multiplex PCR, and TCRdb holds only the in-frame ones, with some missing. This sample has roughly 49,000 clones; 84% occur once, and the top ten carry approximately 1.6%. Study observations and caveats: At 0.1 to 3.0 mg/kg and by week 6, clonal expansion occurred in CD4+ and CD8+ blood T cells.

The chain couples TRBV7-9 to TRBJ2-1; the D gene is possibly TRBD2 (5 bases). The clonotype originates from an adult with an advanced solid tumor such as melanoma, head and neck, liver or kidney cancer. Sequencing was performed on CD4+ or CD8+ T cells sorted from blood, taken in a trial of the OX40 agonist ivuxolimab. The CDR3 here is CASSPSRGYYNEQFF. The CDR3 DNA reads TGTGCCAGCAGCCCGAGCCGGGGTTACTACAATGAGCAGTTCTTC.